The source of this TCR beta chain is a study of T cells in tumors after PD-1 blockade. For the study at large: No patient had prior checkpoint blockade, systemic immunosuppression, or radiotherapy within 4 weeks. Each patient got pembrolizumab 200 mg every 3 weeks or cemiplimab 350 mg every 2 weeks. Broader study findings: Some novel exhausted tumor clones appeared in pre-treatment blood, suggesting peripheral recruitment.

Here immunoSEQ multiplex PCR was the method, and the copy in TCRdb shows in-frame clones only, minus some. Found here are approximately 50,000 clones, roughly three quarters of them singletons; the top ten hold around 9.3%. V lost 6 bases, J lost 7 bases, and 19 bases lay in between. The CDR3 runs 15 residues. CDR1 MNHEY and CDR2 SVGAGI come from the germline V gene. On this clone: Its specificity is unknown.

The clonotype originates from a human donor with advanced basal cell or squamous cell carcinoma (not recorded which). The material was PBMCs, obtained before anti-PD-1 therapy. The chain recombines TRBV6-5 with TRBJ1-5; D uncertain. CDR3 residues: CASSPHHREGQPQHF. CDR3 DNA: TGTGCCAGCAGCCCCCACCACCGGGAAGGGCAGCCCCAGCATTTT.